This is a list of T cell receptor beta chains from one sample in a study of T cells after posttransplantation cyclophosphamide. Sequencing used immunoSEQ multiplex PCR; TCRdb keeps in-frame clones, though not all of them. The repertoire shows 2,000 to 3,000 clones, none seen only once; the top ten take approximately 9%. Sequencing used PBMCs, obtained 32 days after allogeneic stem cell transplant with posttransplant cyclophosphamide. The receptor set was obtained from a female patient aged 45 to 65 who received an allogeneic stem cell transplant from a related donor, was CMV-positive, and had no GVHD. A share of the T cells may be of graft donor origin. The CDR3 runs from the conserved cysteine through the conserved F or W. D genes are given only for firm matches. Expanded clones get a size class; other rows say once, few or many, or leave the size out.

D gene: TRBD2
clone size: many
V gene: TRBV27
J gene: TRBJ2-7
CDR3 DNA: TGTGCCAGCACTTCTCCGGGACTAGGGGCCTACGAGCAGTACTTC
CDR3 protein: CASTSPGLGAYEQYF

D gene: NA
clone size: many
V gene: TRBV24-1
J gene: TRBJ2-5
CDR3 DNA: TGTGCCACCAGTGATGGACAGCCTCAAGAGACCCAGTACTTC
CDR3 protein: CATSDGQPQETQYF

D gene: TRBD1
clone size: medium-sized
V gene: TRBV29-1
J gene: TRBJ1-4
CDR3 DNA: TGCAGCGTCGCTAGATGGGACAGAGAGGGGTACACGGGGGAAAAACTGTTTTTT
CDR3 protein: CSVARWDREGYTGEKLFF

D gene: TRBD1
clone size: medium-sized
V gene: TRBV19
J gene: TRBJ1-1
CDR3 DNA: TGTGCCAGTAGTATGGGACAGGGGGCCTGGACTGAAGCTTTCTTT
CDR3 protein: CASSMGQGAWTEAFF

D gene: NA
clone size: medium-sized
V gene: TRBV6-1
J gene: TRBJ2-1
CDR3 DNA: TGTGCCAGCAGTGATGGGACTCGACAGAGCTCCTACAATGAGCAGTTCTTC
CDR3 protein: CASSDGTRQSSYNEQFF

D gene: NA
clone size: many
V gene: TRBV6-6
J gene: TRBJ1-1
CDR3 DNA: TGTGCCAGCAGGCGCGACATGGGCACTGAAGCTTTCTTT
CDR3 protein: CASRRDMGTEAFF

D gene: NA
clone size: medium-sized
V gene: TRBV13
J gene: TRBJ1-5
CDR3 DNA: TGTGCCAGCAGCTTACGAGCAGGACAGCCCCAGCATTTT
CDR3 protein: CASSLRAGQPQHF

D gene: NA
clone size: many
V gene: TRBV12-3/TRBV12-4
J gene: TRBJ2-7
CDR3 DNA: TGTGCCAGCGGACATACGGCAGGGGCGCAGGAGCAGTACTTC
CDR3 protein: CASGHTAGAQEQYF

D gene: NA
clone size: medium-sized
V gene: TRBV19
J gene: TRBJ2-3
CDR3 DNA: TGTGCCAGCCTCTCTGGGGGCGGACCACACACAGATACGCAGTATTTT
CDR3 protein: CASLSGGGPHTDTQYF

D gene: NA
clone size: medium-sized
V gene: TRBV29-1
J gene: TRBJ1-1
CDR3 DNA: TGCAGCGGAGGGGATTACGGCACTGAAGCTTTCTTT
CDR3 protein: CSGGDYGTEAFF

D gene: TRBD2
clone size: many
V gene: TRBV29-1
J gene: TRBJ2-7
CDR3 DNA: TGCAGCGCTGATCGTATGGTAGCGGGGGCCTACGAGCAGTACTTC
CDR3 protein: CSADRMVAGAYEQYF

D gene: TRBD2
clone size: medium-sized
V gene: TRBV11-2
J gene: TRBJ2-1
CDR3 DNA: TGTGCCAGCAGCTTAGTGGGACTAGCGAATGAGCAGTTCTTC
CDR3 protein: CASSLVGLANEQFF

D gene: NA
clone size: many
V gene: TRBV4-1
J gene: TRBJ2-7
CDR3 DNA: TGCGCCAGCAGCCAATATCCTTCGGGGACTGTTACCTACGAGCAGTACTTC
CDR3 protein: CASSQYPSGTVTYEQYF

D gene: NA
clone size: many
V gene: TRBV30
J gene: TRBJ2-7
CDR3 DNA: TGTGCCTTAAATCTACAGGGATTCCCCTACGAGCAGTACTTC
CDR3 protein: CALNLQGFPYEQYF

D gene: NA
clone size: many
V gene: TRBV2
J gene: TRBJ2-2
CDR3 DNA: TGTGCCAGCCTCCAGGGCAGGGCGGACACCGGGGAGCTGTTTTTT
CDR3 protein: CASLQGRADTGELFF

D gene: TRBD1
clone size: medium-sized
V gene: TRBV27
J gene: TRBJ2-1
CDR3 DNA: TGTGCCAGCAGCCCCGGGACAGTCTCCTACAATGAGCAGTTCTTC
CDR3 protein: CASSPGTVSYNEQFF

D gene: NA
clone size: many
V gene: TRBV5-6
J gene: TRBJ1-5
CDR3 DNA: TGTGCCAGCAGCGACAGGACAGCCCGAAGGGAGCCCCAGCATTTT
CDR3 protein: CASSDRTARREPQHF

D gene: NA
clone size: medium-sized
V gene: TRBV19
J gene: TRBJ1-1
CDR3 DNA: TGTGCCACCCGGACTCTTGGGACTGAAGCTTTCTTT
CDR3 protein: CATRTLGTEAFF

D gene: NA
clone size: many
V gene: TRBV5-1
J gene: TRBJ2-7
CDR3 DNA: TGCGCCAGCAGCCCCATCCGGTCCCTTGAGGGCGAGCAGTACTTC
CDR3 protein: CASSPIRSLEGEQYF

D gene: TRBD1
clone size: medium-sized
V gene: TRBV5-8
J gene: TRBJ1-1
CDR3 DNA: TGTGCCAGCAACAACCGGGACAGGAACACTGAAGCTTTCTTT
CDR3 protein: CASNNRDRNTEAFF

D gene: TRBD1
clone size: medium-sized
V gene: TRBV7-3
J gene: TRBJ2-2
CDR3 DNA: TGTGCCAGCAGCTTTGACAGGGTGACCGGGGAGCTGTTTTTT
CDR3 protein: CASSFDRVTGELFF

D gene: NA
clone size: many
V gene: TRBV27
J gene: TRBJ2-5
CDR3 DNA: TGTGCCAGCAGTTTAGGGCAGACAGGACAAGAGACCCAGTACTTC
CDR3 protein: CASSLGQTGQETQYF

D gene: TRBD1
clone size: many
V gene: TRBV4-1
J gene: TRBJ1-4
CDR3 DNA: TGCGCCAGCAGCCACGGAGCAGGGGGCGCGGCAACTAATGAAAAACTGTTTTTT
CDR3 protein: CASSHGAGGAATNEKLFF

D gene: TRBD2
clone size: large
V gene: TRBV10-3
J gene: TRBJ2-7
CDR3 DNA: TGTGCCATCAGTGAGGGAGCGGGAGGATCCTACGAGCAGTACTTC
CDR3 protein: CAISEGAGGSYEQYF

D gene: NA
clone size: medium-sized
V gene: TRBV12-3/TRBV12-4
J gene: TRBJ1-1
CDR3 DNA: TGTGCCAGCAGTTTACAGGTTAACACTGAAGCTTTCTTT
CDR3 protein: CASSLQVNTEAFF

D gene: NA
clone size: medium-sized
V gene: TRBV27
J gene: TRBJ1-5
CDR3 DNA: TGTGCCAGCAGCCCCACCTGGGGCCATAGCAATCAGCCCCAGCATTTT
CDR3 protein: CASSPTWGHSNQPQHF

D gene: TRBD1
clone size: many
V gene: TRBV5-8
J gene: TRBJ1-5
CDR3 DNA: TGTGCCAGCAGCTTTAGAGGGACAGGGGATTATCAGCCCCAGCATTTT
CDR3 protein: CASSFRGTGDYQPQHF

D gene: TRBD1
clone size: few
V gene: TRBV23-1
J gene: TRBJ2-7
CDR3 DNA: TGCGCCAGCAGTCAGCGCGACAGGGCCTCCTACCAGCAGTACTTC
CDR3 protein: CASSQRDRASYQQYF

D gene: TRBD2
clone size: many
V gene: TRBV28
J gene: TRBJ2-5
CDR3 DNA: TGTGCCAGCAGTTCGCAATATATCGGGACTAAACAAGAGACCCAGTACTTC
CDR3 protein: CASSSQYIGTKQETQYF

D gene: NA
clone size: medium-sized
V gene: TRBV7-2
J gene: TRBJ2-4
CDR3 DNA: TGTGCCAGCAGCTTAGGGCGGCTCCAAAACATTCAGTACTTC
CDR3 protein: CASSLGRLQNIQYF

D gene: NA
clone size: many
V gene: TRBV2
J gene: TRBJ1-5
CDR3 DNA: TGTGCCAGCAGTGGGGACACCAATCAGCCCCAGCATTTT
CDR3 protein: CASSGDTNQPQHF

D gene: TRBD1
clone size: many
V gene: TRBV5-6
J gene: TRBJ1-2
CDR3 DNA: TGTGCCAGCAGCACCGGACAGGGAACCTATGGCTACACCTTC
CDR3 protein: CASSTGQGTYGYTF

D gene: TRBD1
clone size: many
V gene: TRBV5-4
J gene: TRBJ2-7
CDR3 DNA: TGTGCCAGCAGCTTGTCGCCTTCGACAGGGCGCGAGCAGTACTTC
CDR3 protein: CASSLSPSTGREQYF

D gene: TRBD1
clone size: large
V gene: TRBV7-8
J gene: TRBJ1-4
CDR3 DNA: TGTGCCAGCAGCTTAGAGAGGGGACAGGTTGAAAAACTGTTTTTT
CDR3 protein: CASSLERGQVEKLFF

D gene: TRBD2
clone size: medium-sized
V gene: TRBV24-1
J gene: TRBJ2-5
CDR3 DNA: TGTGCCACCAGTGAAACCGGACTAGCGGGCCAAGAGACCCAGTACTTC
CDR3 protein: CATSETGLAGQETQYF

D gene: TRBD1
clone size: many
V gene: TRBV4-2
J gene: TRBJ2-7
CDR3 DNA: TGTGCCAGCAGCGAAGCAGGACAGGGGTACGAGCAGTACTTC
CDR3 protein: CASSEAGQGYEQYF

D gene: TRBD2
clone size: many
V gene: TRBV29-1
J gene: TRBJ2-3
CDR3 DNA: TGCAGCGTTGAAGGGAATAGCATGGGCGGGAGGTCAGATACGCAGTATTTT
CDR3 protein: CSVEGNSMGGRSDTQYF

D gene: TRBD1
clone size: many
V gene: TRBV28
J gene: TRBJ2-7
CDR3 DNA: TGTGCCAGCAGGGGACACAGGGGGCGCGGAGGAGACGAGCAGTACTTC
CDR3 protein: CASRGHRGRGGDEQYF

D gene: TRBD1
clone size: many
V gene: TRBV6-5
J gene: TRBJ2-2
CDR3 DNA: TGTGCCAGCTCGGGACAGCTCGACACCGGGGAGCTGTTTTTT
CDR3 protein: CASSGQLDTGELFF

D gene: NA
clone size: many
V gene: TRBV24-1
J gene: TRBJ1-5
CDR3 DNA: TGTGCCACCAGTGATTTGCCTCTAGGGGGAAACCAGCCCCAGCATTTT
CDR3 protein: CATSDLPLGGNQPQHF

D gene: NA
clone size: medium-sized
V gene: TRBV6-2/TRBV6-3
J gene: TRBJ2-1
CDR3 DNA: TGTGCCAGCAGTAACACTATGAGCTCCTACAATGAGCAGTTCTTC
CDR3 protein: CASSNTMSSYNEQFF

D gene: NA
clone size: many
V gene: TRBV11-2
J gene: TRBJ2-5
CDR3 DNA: TGTGCCAGCAGCTTTGGCAGGGGAGAGACCCAGTACTTC
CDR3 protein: CASSFGRGETQYF

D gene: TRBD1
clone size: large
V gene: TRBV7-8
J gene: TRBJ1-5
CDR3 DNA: TGTGCCAGCAGCCCCGGGACAGGCAATCAGCCCCAGCATTTT
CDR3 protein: CASSPGTGNQPQHF

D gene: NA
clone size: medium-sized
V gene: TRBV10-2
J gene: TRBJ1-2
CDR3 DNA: TGCGCCAGCAGTGAAGTCAGGGCCGAGGGAGGCTACACCTTC
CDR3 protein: CASSEVRAEGGYTF

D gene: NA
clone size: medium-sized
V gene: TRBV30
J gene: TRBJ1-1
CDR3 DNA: TGTGCCTGGACTGGCGGGGACCACACTGAAGCTTTCTTT
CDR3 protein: CAWTGGDHTEAFF

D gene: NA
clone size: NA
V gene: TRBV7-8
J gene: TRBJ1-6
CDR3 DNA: TGTGCCAGCAGCAATAAGGAGGGTGTTTTATTCATGTCCTATAATTCACCCCTCCACTTT
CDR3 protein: CASSNKEGVLFMSYNSPLHF

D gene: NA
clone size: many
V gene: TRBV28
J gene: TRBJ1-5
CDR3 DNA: TGTGCCAGCAGACCCTGGGGGGAAGAAAAGCCCCAGCATTTT
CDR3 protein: CASRPWGEEKPQHF

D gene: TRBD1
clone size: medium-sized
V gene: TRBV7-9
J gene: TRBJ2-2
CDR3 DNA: TGTGCCAGCAGCCCTACCCCTGACAGGGTCCACCCCGGGGAGCTGTTTTTT
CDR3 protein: CASSPTPDRVHPGELFF

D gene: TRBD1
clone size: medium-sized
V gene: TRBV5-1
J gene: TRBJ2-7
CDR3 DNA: TGCGCCAGCAGCCCGCCGGGGGACAGGGGACGGGAGCAGTACTTC
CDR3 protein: CASSPPGDRGREQYF

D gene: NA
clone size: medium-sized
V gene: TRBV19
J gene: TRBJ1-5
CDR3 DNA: TGTGCCAGTACCAGAGGGGCAGGGACTAATCAGCCCCAGCATTTT
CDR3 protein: CASTRGAGTNQPQHF

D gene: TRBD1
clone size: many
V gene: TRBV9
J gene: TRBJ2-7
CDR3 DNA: TGTGCCAGCAGCCCCGGGACAGTGATCGCCTACGAGCAGTACTTC
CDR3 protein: CASSPGTVIAYEQYF

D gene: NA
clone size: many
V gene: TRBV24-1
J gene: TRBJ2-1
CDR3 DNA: TGTGCCACCAGTGATAGTAGCGTAACCTACAATGAGCAGTTCTTC
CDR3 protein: CATSDSSVTYNEQFF

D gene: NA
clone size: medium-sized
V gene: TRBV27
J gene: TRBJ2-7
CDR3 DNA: TGTGCCAGCAGTTTACTGGCCCGGGTTGCAGTCGAGCAGTACTTC
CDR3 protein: CASSLLARVAVEQYF

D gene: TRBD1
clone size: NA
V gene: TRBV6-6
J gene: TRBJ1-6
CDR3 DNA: TGTGCCAGCACCGTAAGGTTGGGGACAGGCAATTCACCCCTCCACTTT
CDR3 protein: CASTVRLGTGNSPLHF

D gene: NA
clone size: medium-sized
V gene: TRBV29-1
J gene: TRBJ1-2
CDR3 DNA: TGCAGCGTTGAATCTTGGGACTCCATTTTTGGCTACACCTTC
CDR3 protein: CSVESWDSIFGYTF

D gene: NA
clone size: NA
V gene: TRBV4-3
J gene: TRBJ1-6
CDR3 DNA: TGCGCCAGCAGCCAAGGGAGGGTGAATTCACCCCTCCACTTT
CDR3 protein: CASSQGRVNSPLHF